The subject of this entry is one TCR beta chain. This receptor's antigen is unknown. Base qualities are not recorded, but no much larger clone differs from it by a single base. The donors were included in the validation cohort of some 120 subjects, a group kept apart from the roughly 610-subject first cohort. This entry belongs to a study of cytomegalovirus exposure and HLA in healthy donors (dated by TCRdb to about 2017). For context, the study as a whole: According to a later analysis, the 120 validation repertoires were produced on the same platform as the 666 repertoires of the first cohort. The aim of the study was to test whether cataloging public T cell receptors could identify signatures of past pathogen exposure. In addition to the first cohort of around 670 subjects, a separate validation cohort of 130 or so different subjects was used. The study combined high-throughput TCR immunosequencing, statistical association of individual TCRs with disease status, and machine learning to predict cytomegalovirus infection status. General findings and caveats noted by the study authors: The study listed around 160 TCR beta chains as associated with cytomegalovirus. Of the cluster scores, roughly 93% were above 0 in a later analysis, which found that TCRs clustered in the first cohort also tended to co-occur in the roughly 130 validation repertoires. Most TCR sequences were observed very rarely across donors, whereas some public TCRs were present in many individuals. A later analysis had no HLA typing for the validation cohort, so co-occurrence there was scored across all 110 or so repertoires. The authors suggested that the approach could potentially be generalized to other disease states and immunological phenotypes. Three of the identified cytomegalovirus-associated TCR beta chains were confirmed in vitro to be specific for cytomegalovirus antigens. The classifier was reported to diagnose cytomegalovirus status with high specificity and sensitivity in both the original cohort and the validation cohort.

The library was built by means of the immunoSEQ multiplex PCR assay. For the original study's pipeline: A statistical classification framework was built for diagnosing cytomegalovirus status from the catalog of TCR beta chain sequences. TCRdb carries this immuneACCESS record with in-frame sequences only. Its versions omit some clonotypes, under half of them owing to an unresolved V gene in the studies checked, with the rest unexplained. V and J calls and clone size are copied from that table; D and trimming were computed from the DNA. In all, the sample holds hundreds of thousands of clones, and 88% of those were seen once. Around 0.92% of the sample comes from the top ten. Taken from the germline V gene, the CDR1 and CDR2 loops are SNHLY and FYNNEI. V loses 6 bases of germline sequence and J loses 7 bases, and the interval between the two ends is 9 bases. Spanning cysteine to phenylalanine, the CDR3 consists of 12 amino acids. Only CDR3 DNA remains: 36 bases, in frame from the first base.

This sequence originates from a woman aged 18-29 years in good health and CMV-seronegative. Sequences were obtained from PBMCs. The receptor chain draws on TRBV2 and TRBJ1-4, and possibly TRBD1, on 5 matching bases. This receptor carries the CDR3 CASRGVIEKLFF. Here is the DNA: TGTGCCAGCAGAGGGGTAATTGAAAAACTGTTTTTT.